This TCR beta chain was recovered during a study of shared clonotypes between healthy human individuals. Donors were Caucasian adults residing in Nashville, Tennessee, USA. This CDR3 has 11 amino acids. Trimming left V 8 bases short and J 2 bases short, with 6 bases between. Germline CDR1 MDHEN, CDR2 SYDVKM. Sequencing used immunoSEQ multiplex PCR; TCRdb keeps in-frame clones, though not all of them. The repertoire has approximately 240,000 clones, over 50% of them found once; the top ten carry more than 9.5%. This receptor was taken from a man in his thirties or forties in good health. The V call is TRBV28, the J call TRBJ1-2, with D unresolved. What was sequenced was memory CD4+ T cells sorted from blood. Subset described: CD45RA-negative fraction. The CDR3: CASAENYGYTF. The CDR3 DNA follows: TGTGCCAGCGCGGAGAACTATGGCTACACCTTC.